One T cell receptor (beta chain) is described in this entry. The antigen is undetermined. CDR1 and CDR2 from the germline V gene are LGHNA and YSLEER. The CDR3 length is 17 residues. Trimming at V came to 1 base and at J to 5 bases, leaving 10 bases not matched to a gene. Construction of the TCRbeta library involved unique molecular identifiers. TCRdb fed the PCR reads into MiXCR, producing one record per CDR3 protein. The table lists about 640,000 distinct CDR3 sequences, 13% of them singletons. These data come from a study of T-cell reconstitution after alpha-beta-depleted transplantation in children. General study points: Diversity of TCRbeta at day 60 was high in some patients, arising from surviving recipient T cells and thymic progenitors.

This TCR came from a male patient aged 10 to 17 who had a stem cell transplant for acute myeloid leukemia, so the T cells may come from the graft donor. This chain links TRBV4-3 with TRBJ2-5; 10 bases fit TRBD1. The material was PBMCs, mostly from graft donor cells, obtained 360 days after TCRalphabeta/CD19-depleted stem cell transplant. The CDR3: CASSQVGTGVTGETQYF. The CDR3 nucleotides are TGCGCCAGCAGCCAAGTGGGGACAGGGGTGACGGGTGAGACCCAGTACTTC.